The subject of this entry is one TCR beta chain. What it binds is not known. This entry is derived from a study of cytomegalovirus exposure and HLA in healthy donors. Overall study context: Most genotyped donors, around 78% of roughly 400, had Caucasian-associated genetic ancestry. Study observations and caveats: A later analysis linked a missense variant in DCLRE1C to the trimming of TCR beta V and J genes. Despite most TCR sequences being rare, some public TCRs occurred in many donors.

The CDR3 is 16 amino acids. V lost 4 bases to trimming and J lost 2 bases, with 16 bases between them. Germline lookup yields CDR1 SGHRS and CDR2 YFSETQ. The PCR ran on 60 Vbeta and 13 Jbeta primers. TCRdb's table, derived via immunoSEQ multiplex PCR, lists solely in-frame clones and lacks some. This sample carries 70,000 to 75,000 clones, roughly 78% of them seen once, and the ten largest clones take 12%. J is TRBJ1-3 and V is TRBV5-1, with D hard to call. The sequenced material came from PBMCs. The TCR was taken from a woman aged 40 to 50 in good health and CMV-seropositive. CDR3 coding DNA: TGCGCCAGCAGCCAACTCGGAGAAGTAGCTGGAAACACCATATATTTT. The encoded protein is CASSQLGEVAGNTIYF.